Listed here are 17 T cell receptor beta chains from one sample, sequenced in a study of T cell responses to AZD1222 COVID-19 vaccine. The protocol was immunoSEQ multiplex PCR, while the TCRdb copy is restricted to in-frame clones and leaves out a portion. There are about 120,000 clones in the sample; about 90% occur only once, and around 1.5% lies in the top ten. Sequences were derived from peripheral blood, sampled on day 0 of AZD1222 vaccination. All receptors derive from an adult in good health.

V usage is TRBV6-5 and J usage is TRBJ1-6, with 11 bases lining up with TRBD1. The CDR3 totals 14 residues. Germline V CDR1 and CDR2: MNHEY, SVGAGI. After removal of 7 bases from V and 10 bases from J, the junction contained 6 bases not matched to a gene. The CDR3: CASTRTGGRSPLHF. CDR3 coding DNA: TGTGCCAGCACCCGGACAGGGGGCCGATCACCCCTCCACTTT.

The rearrangement links TRBV10-1 to TRBJ2-3; D remains ambiguous. The CDR3 extends over 12 amino acids. The V end was cut by 6 bases, the J end by 10 bases, with 14 bases between. Germline lookup yields CDR1 WNHNN and CDR2 SYGVQD (reference sequence). The CDR3 DNA is TGCGCCAGCAGCAGCGCCAACGTCGCGCAGTATTTT. Protein product: CASSSANVAQYF.

This rearrangement joins TRBV5-8 to TRBJ1-5; a possible D gene is TRBD1 (5 bases). Germline lookup yields CDR1 SGHTS and CDR2 YDEGEE. Trimming stripped 4 bases from V and 7 bases from J, with 15 bases between. The CDR3 length is 14 residues. The CDR3 sequence is CASSPGTPEQPQHF. In nucleotides, the CDR3 is TGTGCCAGCAGCCCCGGGACCCCCGAGCAGCCCCAGCATTTT.

The chain couples TRBV11-2 to TRBJ2-7; 8 positions agree with TRBD1. V was pared by 5 bases and J by 2 bases, with 5 bases of the junction left unmatched. Germline values: CDR1 SGHAT, CDR2 FQNNGV. The CDR3 is 14 residues long. DNA for the CDR3: TGTGCCAGCAGCCTGGGACAGGCAACCTACGAGCAGTACGTC. Its translation: CASSLGQATYEQYV.

Written as DNA, the CDR3 is TGTGCCAGCAGCTTAGGAGCGGGAGAGGGTCAAGAGACCCAGTACTTC. Its translation is CASSLGAGEGQETQYF. The chain employs TRBV7-2 and TRBJ2-5, with 8 bases matching TRBD2. The CDR3 covers 16 residues. J lost 2 bases, V lost 1 base, and 6 bases had no gene match. Germline CDR1 SGHTA, CDR2 FQGNSA. The full variable domain, with the rest looked up from reference TRBV7-2 and TRBJ2-5, is GAGVSQSPSNKVTEKGKDVELRCDPISGHTALYWYRQSLGQGLEFLIYFQGNSAPDKSGLPSDRFSAERTGGSVSTLTIQRTQQEDSAVYLCASSLGAGEGQETQYFGPGTRLLVL.

CDR3 sequence: CASSPRTEAHEQYV. The CDR3 DNA reads TGTGCCAGCTCACCGCGGACGGAGGCCCACGAGCAGTACGTC. The chain joins TRBV18 to TRBJ2-7; D perhaps matches TRBD2 (5 bases). The CDR3 covers 14 residues. CDR1 is KGHSH and CDR2 is LQKENI in the germline V gene. V dropped 3 bases and J dropped 5 bases, with 14 bases sitting between them.

This chain links TRBV4-1 with TRBJ1-2; maybe TRBD1 (5 bases). The V and J ends lost 2 bases and 2 bases respectively, with 9 bases between them. The CDR3 runs to 14 residues. CDR1 is MGHRA and CDR2 is YSYEKL in the germline V gene. The chain's CDR3 is CASSQTGINYGYTF. The CDR3 DNA is TGCGCCAGCAGCCAAACAGGAATCAACTATGGCTACACCTTC.

This clone appeared once. The gene calls are TRBV9 and TRBJ1-1; 7 bases map to TRBD1. The CDR3 is 13 residues long. CDR1 is SGDLS, CDR2 YYNGEE, per germline. J was trimmed by 2 bases and V by 6 bases; bases with no gene match: 4. CDR3 loop: CASKRDRNTEAFF. Written as DNA, the CDR3 is TGTGCCAGCAAAAGGGACAGAAACACTGAAGCTTTCTTT. The full variable domain, rest sourced from reference TRBV9 and TRBJ1-1, is DSGVTQTPKHLITATGQRVTLRCSPRSGDLSVYWYQQSLDQGLQFLIQYYNGEERAKGNILERFSAQQFPDLHSELNLSSLELGDSALYFCASKRDRNTEAFFGQGTRLTVV.

CDR3 in amino acids: CASSYSISQGEQFF. The DNA of the CDR3 is TGTGCCAGCAGTTACTCAATCTCCCAAGGGGAGCAGTTCTTC. V and J are TRBV6-5 and TRBJ2-1; D is ambiguous. This CDR3 has 14 amino acids. The germline V gene encodes CDR1 MNHEY and CDR2 SVGAGI. V was clipped by 0 bases and J by 10 bases, with 13 bases between them.

This clone was seen just once. The chain carries TRBV6-5 and TRBJ1-4; TRBD1 might be the D (5 bases). This CDR3 contains 14 residues. V was trimmed by 6 bases and J by 7 bases, leaving 15 bases between them. CDR1 MNHEY and CDR2 SVGAGI come from the germline V gene. In DNA, the CDR3 is TGTGCCAGCAGGGCAGAGGGACTCGTTGAAAAACTGTTTTTT. The encoded protein is CASRAEGLVEKLFF.

The chain employs TRBV9 and TRBJ2-1; TRBD2 aligns across 15 bases. Germline V gene sequence: CDR1 SGDLS, CDR2 YYNGEE. The V gene end was trimmed by 4 bases and the J gene end by 9 bases; junction bases not matched to a gene: 5. The length of the CDR3 is 15 residues. The DNA of the CDR3 is TGTGCCAGCAGCCCACGGACTAGCGGGAGGGGTGAGCAGTTCTTC. Encoded protein: CASSPRTSGRGEQFF.

This chain joins TRBV7-2 and TRBJ1-2; D call uncertain. The germline V gene has CDR1 SGHTA and CDR2 FQGNSA. V lost 0 bases, J lost 4 bases, and 6 bases lay in between. The CDR3 length is 13 residues. The CDR3, as DNA: TGTGCCAGCAGCTTAGCAGGCATCTATGGCTACACCTTC. Protein product: CASSLAGIYGYTF. Full variable domain (missing parts from reference TRBV7-2 and TRBJ1-2): GAGVSQSPSNKVTEKGKDVELRCDPISGHTALYWYRQSLGQGLEFLIYFQGNSAPDKSGLPSDRFSAERTGGSVSTLTIQRTQQEDSAVYLCASSLAGIYGYTFGSGTRLTVV.

The chain joins TRBV19 to TRBJ2-1; D ambiguous. V dropped 7 bases and J dropped 7 bases, with 14 bases sitting between them. The CDR3 has 13 residues. CDR1 and CDR2 (germline): LNHDA, SQIVND (reference sequence). The CDR3 sequence is CASTIGDPNEQFF. CDR3 in DNA: TGTGCCAGTACCATCGGAGATCCGAATGAGCAGTTCTTC.

This chain uses TRBV30 with TRBJ1-1; 7 nucleotides line up with TRBD1. The CDR3 extends over 13 amino acids. In germline, CDR1 is GTSNPN, CDR2 SVGIG (reference sequence). V shed 5 bases and J 1 base; nucleotides not matched to a gene: 4. CDR3 DNA sequence: TGTGCCTGGGTCAGGGGGGCGAACACTGAAGCTTTCTTT. This gives the protein CAWVRGANTEAFF.

This clone was recorded once. CDR3 coding DNA: TGCGCCAGCAGCCAAGAGACACAGGGGAGCTCCTATAATTCACCCCTCCACTTT. Amino acids: CASSQETQGSSYNSPLHF. The V and J genes are TRBV4-1 and TRBJ1-6, with 7 bases that match TRBD1. This CDR3 contains 18 residues. Germline V gene lookup returns CDR1 MGHRA and CDR2 YSYEKL. V gave up 0 bases and J gave up 0 bases; unmatched junction bases: 5.

This chain uses TRBV4-1 with TRBJ2-5; D may be TRBD1 or TRBD2 (5 bases each). V lost 0 bases, J lost 3 bases, and 17 bases lay in between. Germline CDR1 MGHRA, CDR2 YSYEKL. The CDR3 has 17 amino acids. CDR3 sequence reads: CASSQDNRGTGKETQYF. CDR3 coding DNA: TGCGCCAGCAGCCAAGATAATCGTGGGACGGGGAAAGAGACCCAGTACTTC.

The V call is TRBV3-1 (or the pseudogene TRBV3-2), the J call TRBJ1-2; the match to TRBD1 covers 7 bases. V was clipped by 4 bases and J by 1 base; unmatched bases: 6. The CDR3 totals 15 residues. CDR1 LGHDT and CDR2 YNNKEL come from the germline V gene (reference sequence). The CDR3 loop reads CASSPGDSFNYGYTF. The CDR3 DNA follows: TGTGCCAGCAGCCCTGGGGACAGTTTTAACTATGGCTACACCTTC.